Sequencing of this T cell receptor (beta chain) was carried out in a study of circulating and synovial CD4+ cells in juvenile arthritis. Study results and caveats: Compared with bulk blood, circulating pathogenic-like lymphocytes shared substantially more CDR3 sequences with synovial T cells. Some such blood samples were as oligoclonal as synovium.

Measured with immunoSEQ multiplex PCR; TCRdb has only the in-frame clones, and not every one. The table has some 14,000 clones, approximately 83% seen once. In regard to this clone: Its antigen is undetermined.

The CDR3 loop spans 14 amino acids. Germline values: CDR1 SGHDN, CDR2 FVKESK. V was pared by 4 bases and J by 2 bases, with 11 bases between. The chain joins TRBV14 to TRBJ1-2, with a tentative D call TRBD1 (6 bases). The sequencing input was CD4+ T cells from synovial fluid. The TCR was taken from a human patient with juvenile idiopathic arthritis. Some clones in this sample may be carry-over from other donors' samples. CDR3 bases: TGTGCCAGCAGCCGTACAGGGTCGAACTATGGCTACACCTTC. This translates into CASSRTGSNYGYTF.